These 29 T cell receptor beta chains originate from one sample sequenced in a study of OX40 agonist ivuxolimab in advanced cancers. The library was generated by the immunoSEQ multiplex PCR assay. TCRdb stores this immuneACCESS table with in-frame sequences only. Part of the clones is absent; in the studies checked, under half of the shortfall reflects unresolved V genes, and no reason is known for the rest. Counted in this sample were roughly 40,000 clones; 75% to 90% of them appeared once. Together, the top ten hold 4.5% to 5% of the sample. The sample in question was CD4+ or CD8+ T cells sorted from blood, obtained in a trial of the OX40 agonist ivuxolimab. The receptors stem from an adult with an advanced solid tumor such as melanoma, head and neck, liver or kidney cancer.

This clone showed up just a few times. The CDR3 nucleotides are TGTGCCAGCAGTATTCAGACTAGCGGGAGGTTAAGAGGGACACACTCCTACAATGAGCAGTTCTTC. Translation gives CASSIQTSGRLRGTHSYNEQFF. The genes are TRBV28 and TRBJ2-1, with 13 bases identical to TRBD2. The CDR3 contains 22 residues. V lost 5 bases to trimming and J lost 0 bases; unmatched junction nucleotides: 19. Germline assignment: CDR1 MDHEN and CDR2 SYDVKM.

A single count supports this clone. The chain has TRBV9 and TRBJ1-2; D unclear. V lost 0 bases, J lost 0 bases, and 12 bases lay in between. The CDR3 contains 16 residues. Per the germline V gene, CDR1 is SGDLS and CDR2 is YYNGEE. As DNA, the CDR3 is TGTGCCAGCAGCGTAGAGTTGCAGACATCTAACTATGGCTACACCTTC. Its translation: CASSVELQTSNYGYTF.

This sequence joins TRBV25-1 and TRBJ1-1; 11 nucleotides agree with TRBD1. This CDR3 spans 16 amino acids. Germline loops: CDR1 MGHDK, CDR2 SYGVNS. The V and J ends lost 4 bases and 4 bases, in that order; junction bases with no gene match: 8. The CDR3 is CASSGDGGTGGTEAFF. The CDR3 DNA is TGTGCCAGCAGTGGTGACGGCGGGACAGGGGGCACTGAAGCTTTCTTT.

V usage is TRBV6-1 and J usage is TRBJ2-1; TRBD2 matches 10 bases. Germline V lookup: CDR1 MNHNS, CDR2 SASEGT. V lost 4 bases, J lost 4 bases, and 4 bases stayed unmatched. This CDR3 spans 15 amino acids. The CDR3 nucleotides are TGTGCCAGCAGTGCTAGCGGGGGTTTTTACAATGAGCAGTTCTTC. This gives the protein CASSASGGFYNEQFF.

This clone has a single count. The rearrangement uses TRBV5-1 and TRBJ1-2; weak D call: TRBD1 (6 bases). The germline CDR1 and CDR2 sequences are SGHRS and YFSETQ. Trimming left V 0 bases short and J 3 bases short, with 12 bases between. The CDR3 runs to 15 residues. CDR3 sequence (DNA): TGCGCCAGCAGCTTGGCCACAGGGAGAGACTATGGCTACACCTTC. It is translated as CASSLATGRDYGYTF.

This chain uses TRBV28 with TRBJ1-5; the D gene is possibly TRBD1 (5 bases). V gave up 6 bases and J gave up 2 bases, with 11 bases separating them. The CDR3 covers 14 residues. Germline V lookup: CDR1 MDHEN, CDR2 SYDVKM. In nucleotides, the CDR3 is TGTGCCAGCAGGTCTCCGGGACGCAATCAGCCCCAGCATTTT. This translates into CASRSPGRNQPQHF. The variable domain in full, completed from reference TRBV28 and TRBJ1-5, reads DVKVTQSSRYLVKRTGEKVFLECVQDMDHENMFWYRQDPGLGLRLIYFSYDVKMKEKGDIPEGYSVSREKKERFSLILESASTNQTSMYLCASRSPGRNQPQHFGDGTRLSIL.

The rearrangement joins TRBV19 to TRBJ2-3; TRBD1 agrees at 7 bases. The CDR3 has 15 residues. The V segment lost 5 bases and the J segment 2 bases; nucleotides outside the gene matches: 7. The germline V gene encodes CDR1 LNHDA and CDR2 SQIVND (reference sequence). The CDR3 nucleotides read TGTGCCAGTAGTCTCCGACAGGGAAACACAGATACGCAGTATTTT. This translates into CASSLRQGNTDTQYF.

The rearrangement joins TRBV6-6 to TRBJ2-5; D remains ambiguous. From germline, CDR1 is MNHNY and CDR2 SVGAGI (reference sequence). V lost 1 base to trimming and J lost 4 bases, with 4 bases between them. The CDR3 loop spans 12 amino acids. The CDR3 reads CASSYWGETQYF. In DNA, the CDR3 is TGTGCCAGCAGTTACTGGGGAGAGACCCAGTACTTC.

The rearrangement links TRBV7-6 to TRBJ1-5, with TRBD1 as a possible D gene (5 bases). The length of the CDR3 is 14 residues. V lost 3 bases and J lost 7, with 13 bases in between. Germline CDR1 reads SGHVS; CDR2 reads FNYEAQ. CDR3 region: CASSLGGEGQPQHF. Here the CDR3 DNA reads TGTGCCAGCAGCTTGGGGGGAGAAGGCCAGCCCCAGCATTTT.

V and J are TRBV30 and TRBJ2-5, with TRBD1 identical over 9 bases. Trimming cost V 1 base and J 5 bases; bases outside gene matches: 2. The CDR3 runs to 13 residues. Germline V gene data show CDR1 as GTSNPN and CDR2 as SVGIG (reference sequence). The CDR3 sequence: CAWSDRGPETQYF. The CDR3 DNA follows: TGTGCCTGGAGTGACAGGGGGCCGGAGACCCAGTACTTC.

Written as DNA, the CDR3 is TGTGCCAGTAGTATAGGGCAGGGGGCGGGACAAGAGACCCAGTACTTC. Amino acids: CASSIGQGAGQETQYF. V gene TRBV19 combines with J gene TRBJ2-5, with 8 bases matching TRBD1. Germline CDR1 LNHDA, CDR2 SQIVND (reference sequence). Germline trimming cut 1 base from V and 2 bases from J; bases unmatched to any gene: 6. This CDR3 region has 16 residues.

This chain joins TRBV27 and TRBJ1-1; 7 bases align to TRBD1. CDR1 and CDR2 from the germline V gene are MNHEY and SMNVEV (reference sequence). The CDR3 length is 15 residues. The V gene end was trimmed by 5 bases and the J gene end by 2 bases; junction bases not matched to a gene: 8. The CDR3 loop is CASSPPGQINTEAFF. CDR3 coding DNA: TGTGCCAGCAGTCCTCCGGGACAGATAAACACTGAAGCTTTCTTT.

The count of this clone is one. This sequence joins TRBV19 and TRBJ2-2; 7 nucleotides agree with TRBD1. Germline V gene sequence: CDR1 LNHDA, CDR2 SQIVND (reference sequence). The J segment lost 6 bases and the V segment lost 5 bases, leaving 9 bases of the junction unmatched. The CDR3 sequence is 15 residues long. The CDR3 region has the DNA TGTGCCAGTAGTTTTGGCCAGGGGGTGGCCGGGGAGCTGTTTTTT. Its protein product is CASSFGQGVAGELFF.

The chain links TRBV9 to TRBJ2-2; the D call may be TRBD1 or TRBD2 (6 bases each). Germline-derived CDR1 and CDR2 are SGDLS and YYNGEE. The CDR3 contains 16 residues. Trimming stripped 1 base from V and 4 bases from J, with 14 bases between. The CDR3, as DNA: TGTGCCAGCAGCGTAAGGGGGGACACCTTCACCGGGGAGCTGTTTTTT. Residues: CASSVRGDTFTGELFF.

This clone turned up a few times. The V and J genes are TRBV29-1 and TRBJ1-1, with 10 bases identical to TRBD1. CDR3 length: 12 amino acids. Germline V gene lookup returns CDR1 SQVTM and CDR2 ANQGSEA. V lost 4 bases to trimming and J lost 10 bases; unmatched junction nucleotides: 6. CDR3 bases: TGCAGCGTTGCCCGACAGGGGGCAAGAGCTTTCTTT. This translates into CSVARQGARAFF. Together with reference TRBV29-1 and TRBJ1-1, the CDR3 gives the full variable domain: SAVISQKPSRDICQRGTSLTIQCQVDSQVTMMFWYRQQPGQSLTLIATANQGSEATYESGFVIDKFPISRPNLTFSTLTVSNMSPEDSSIYLCSVARQGARAFFGQGTRLTVV.

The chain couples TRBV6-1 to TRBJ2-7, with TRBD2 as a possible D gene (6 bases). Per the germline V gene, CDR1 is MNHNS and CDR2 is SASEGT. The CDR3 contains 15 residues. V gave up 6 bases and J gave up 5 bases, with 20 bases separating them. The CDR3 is CASSQAGIRIDEQYF. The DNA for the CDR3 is TGTGCCAGCAGCCAAGCGGGCATCAGAATCGACGAGCAGTACTTC.

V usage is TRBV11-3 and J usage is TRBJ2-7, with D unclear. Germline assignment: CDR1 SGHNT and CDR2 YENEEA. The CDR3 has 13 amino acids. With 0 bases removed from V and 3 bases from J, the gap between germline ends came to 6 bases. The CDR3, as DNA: TGTGCCAGCAGCTTAGATCGAAACTACGAGCAGTACTTC. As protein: CASSLDRNYEQYF.

CDR3 nucleotides: TGTGCCAGCAGCTTAGTCACGAGGATGAACACTGAAGCTTTCTTT. Residues: CASSLVTRMNTEAFF. The genes are TRBV7-9 and TRBJ1-1, with D hard to call. The V end lost 1 base, the J end lost 0 bases, and 9 bases lay between the germline ends. This CDR3 is built from 15 residues. The germline gives CDR1 SEHNR, CDR2 FQNEAQ (reference sequence).

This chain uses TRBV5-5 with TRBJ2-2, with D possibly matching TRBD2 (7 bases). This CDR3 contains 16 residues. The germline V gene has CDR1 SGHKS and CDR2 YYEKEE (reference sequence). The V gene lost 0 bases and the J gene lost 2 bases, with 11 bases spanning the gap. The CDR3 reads CASSLGPGGNTGELFF. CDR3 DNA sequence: TGTGCCAGCAGCTTGGGGCCGGGGGGCAACACCGGGGAGCTGTTTTTT.

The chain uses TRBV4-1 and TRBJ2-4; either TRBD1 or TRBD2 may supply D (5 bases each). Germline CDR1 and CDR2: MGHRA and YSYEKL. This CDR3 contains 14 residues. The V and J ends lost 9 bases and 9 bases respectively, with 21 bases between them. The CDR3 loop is CASTGHGGVGIQYF. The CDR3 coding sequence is TGCGCCAGTACCGGTCATGGGGGAGTGGGCATTCAGTACTTC.

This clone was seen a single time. CDR3: CASEFVSGTSSYNEQFF. CDR3 nucleotides: TGTGCCAGCGAGTTCGTTAGCGGGACTAGCTCCTACAATGAGCAGTTCTTC. The chain is built from TRBV7-9 and TRBJ2-1, with 8 bases identical to TRBD2. The CDR3 loop spans 17 amino acids. The trim removed 8 bases at V and 0 bases at J, leaving 12 bases unmatched. CDR1 and CDR2 (germline): SEHNR, FQNEAQ (reference sequence).

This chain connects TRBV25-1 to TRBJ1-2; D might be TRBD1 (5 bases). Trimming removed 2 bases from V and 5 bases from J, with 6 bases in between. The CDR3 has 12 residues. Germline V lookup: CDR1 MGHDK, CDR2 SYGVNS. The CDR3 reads CASSEQGYGYTF. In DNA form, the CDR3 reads TGTGCCAGCAGTGAACAGGGTTATGGCTACACCTTC.

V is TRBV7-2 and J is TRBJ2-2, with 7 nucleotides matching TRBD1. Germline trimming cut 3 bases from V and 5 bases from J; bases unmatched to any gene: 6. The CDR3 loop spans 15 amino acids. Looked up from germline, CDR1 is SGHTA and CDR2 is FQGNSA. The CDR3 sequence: CASSFQGQVTGELFF. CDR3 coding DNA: TGTGCCAGCAGCTTCCAAGGACAGGTGACCGGGGAGCTGTTTTTT.

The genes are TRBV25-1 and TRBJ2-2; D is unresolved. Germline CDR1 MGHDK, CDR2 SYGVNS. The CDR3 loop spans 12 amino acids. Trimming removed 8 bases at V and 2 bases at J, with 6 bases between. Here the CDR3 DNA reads TGTGCCAGCGCCGGAAACACCGGGGAGCTGTTTTTT. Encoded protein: CASAGNTGELFF.

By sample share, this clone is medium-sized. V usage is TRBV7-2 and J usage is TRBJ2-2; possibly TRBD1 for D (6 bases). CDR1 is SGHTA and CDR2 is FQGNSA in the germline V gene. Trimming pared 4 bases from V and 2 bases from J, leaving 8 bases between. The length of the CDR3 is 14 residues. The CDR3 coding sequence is TGTGCCAGCAGCTCCGGGACAAACACCGGGGAGCTGTTTTTT. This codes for CASSSGTNTGELFF.

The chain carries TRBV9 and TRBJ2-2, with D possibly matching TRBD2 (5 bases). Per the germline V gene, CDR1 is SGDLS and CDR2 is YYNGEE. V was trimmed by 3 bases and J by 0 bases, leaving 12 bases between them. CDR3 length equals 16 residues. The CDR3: CASSENPSPNTGELFF. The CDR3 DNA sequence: TGTGCCAGCAGCGAGAACCCTAGCCCGAACACCGGGGAGCTGTTTTTT.

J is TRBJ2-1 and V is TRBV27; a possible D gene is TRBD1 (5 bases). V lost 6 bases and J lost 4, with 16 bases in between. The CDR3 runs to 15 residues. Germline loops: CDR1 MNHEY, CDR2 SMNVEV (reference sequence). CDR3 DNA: TGTGCCAGCAGCCCACTCTTTGGGGCGTACAATGAGCAGTTCTTC. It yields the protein CASSPLFGAYNEQFF.

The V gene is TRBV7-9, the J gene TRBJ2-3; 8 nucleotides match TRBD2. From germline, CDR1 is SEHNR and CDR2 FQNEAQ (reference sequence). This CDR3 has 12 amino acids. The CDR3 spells CSGGFSTDTQYF. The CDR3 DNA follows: TGTAGCGGGGGCTTTAGCACAGATACGCAGTATTTT. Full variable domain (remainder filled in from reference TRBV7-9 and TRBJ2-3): DTGVSQNPRHKITKRGQNVTFRCDPISEHNRLYWYRQTLGQGPEFLTYFQNEAQLEKSRLLSDRFSAERPKGSFSTLEIQRTEQGDSAMYLCSGGFSTDTQYFGPGTRLTVL.

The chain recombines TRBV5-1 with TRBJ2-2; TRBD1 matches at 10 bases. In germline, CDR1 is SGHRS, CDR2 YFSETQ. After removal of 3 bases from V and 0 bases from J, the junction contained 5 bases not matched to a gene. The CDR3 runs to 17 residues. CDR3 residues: CASSSGQGPSNTGELFF. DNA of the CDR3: TGCGCCAGCAGCTCGGGACAGGGGCCATCGAACACCGGGGAGCTGTTTTTT.